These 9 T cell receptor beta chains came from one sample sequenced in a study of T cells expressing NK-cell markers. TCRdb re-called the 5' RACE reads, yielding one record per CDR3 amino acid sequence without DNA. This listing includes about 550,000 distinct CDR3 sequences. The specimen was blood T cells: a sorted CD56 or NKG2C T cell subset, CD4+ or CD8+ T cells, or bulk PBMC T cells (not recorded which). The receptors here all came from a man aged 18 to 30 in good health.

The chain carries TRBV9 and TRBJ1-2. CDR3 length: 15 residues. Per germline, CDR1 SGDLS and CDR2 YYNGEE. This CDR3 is CASSPSTLPNYGYTF.

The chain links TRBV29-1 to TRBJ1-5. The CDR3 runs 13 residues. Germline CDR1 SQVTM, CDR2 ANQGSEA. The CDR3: CSVEEVSGQPQHF.

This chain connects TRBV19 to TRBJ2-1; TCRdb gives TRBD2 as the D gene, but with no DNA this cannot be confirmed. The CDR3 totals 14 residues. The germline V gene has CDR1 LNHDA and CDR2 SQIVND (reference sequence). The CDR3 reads CASLGRLTNNEQFF.

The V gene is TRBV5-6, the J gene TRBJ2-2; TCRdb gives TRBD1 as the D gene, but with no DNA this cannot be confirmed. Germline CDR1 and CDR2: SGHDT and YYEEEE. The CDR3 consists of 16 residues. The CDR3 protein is CASSLTGLANTGELFF.

CDR3 protein: CASSQVGQAGTQYF. J is TRBJ2-5 and V is TRBV4-3; TCRdb's assignment of TRBD1 cannot be checked, as there is no DNA. The V gene's germline CDR1 is LGHNA and CDR2 YSLEER. CDR3 length equals 14 residues.

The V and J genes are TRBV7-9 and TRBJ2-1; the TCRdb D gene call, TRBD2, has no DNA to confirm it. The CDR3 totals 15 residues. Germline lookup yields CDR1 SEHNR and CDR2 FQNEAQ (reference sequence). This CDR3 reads CASSSLASGLNEQFF.

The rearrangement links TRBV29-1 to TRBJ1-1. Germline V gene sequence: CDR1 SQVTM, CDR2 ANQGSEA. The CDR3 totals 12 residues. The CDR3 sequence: CSVGVPRTEAFF.

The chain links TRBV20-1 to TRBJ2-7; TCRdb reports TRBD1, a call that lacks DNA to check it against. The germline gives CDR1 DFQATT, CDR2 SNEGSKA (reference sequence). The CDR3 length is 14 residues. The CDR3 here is CSAKTRTGAYEQYF.

This CDR3 is CASSSFRGHIQYF. The chain uses TRBV5-6 and TRBJ2-4; TCRdb reports TRBD1, a call that lacks DNA to check it against. The germline gives CDR1 SGHDT, CDR2 YYEEEE. The CDR3 is 13 residues long.